Below, 20 T cell receptor beta chains from the same sample are listed, as sequenced in a study of T cell repertoires in cytomegalovirus infection. Via MiXCR, TCRdb re-called the reads, giving one row per CDR3 protein. The sample includes 360,000 or so distinct CDR3 sequences, roughly 34% seen only once; the top ten take about 13%. Their antigens remain unidentified. Sequencing was performed on cultured PBMCs, taken from culture after CMV antigen stimulation. Receptors were obtained from a human donor in good health (CMV status not recorded). Some clones in this sample may be carry-over from other donors' samples.

This clonotype was seen a few times. The rearrangement links TRBV20-1 to TRBJ1-2, with 7 bases that match TRBD1. V gave up 0 bases and J gave up 0 bases; unmatched junction bases: 7. The CDR3 is 16 residues long. From germline, CDR1 is DFQATT and CDR2 SNEGSKA (reference sequence). CDR3 loop: CSARELGTAANYGYTF. CDR3 in DNA: TGCAGTGCTAGAGAATTGGGGACAGCCGCTAACTATGGCTACACCTTC.

This chain connects TRBV5-1 to TRBJ2-3; D not certain. CDR3 size: 12 residues. The germline V gene encodes CDR1 SGHRS and CDR2 YFSETQ. Trimming removed 5 bases from V and 0 bases from J, with 4 bases in between. The DNA of the CDR3 is TGCGCCAGCAGGGCTAGCACAGATACGCAGTATTTT. Encoded protein: CASRASTDTQYF.

A remark on this clonotype: One junction end disagrees with the germline gene, perhaps due to a read error. This chain joins TRBV7-2 and TRBJ2-3, with 7 bases lining up with TRBD2. Germline assignment: CDR1 SGHTA and CDR2 FQGNSA. The CDR3 runs 15 residues. Here the CDR3 reads CAGSRDYRGTDTQYF. DNA for the CDR3: TGTGCCGGCAGCAGGGACTATCGCGGCACAGATACGCAGTATTTT.

The chain is built from TRBV11-2 and TRBJ2-3; D might be TRBD2 (6 bases). Germline assignment: CDR1 SGHAT and CDR2 FQNNGV. Trimming took 1 base from V and 5 from J, leaving 22 bases between them. The length of the CDR3 is 18 residues. The CDR3 here is CASSLGSGAGGLGDTQYF. DNA of the CDR3: TGTGCCAGCAGCTTAGGGTCCGGTGCCGGGGGTCTCGGAGATACGCAGTATTTT.

This clonotype was recorded many times. The rearrangement uses TRBV28 and TRBJ1-2, with a tentative D call TRBD1 (6 bases). The germline gives CDR1 MDHEN, CDR2 SYDVKM. The CDR3 is 14 residues long. V lost 3 bases and J 7 bases, leaving 15 bases between the germline ends. CDR3 amino acids: CASSFGQGSRGYTF. CDR3 in DNA: TGTGCCAGCAGTTTTGGGCAGGGGAGTCGTGGCTACACCTTC.

The gene calls are TRBV6-6 and TRBJ2-7; D not certain. The germline V and J ends were trimmed by 5 bases and 3 bases, with 11 bases remaining between them. This CDR3 spans 13 amino acids. Germline CDR1 reads MNHNY; CDR2 reads SVGAGI (reference sequence). The CDR3 is CASSQHQLYEQYV. In DNA form, the CDR3 reads TGTGCCAGCAGTCAGCATCAACTCTACGAGCAGTACGTC.

The chain uses TRBV19 and TRBJ1-5; D uncertain. V was clipped by 6 bases and J by 0 bases, with 12 bases between them. CDR3 length equals 15 residues. Per germline, CDR1 LNHDA and CDR2 SQIVND (reference sequence). This CDR3 is CASSETPYSNQPQHF. The CDR3 nucleotides are TGTGCCAGTAGCGAGACACCTTATAGCAATCAGCCCCAGCATTTT.

The chain recombines TRBV4-1 with TRBJ2-7, with a weak D call TRBD2 (7 bases). V lost 0 bases, J lost 4 bases, and 13 bases lay in between. CDR1 is MGHRA and CDR2 is YSYEKL in the germline V gene. This CDR3 comprises 15 residues. This CDR3 reads CASSQERGAVYEQYV. CDR3 bases: TGCGCCAGCAGCCAAGAACGGGGGGCGGTATACGAGCAGTACGTC.

V is TRBV11-1 and J is TRBJ1-5; D unclear. CDR1 is SGHAT and CDR2 is FQDESV in the germline V gene (reference sequence). This CDR3 has 13 amino acids. V was pared by 5 bases and J by 9 bases, with 14 bases between. CDR3 sequence: CASSQRTGWPQHF. Written as DNA, the CDR3 is TGTGCCAGCAGCCAGCGGACGGGTTGGCCCCAGCATTTT.

There are a few counts of this clonotype. Its ends do not fully match the called genes, so a read error is possible. V is TRBV7-7 and J is TRBJ2-1; TRBD2 agrees at 13 bases. The CDR3 spans 15 residues. Germline V gene lookup returns CDR1 SSHAT and CDR2 FNYEAQ (reference sequence). Here the CDR3 reads CASSAGLAGVSEQFF. The CDR3 nucleotides read TGTGCTAGCAGCGCCGGACTAGCGGGAGTTAGTGAGCAGTTCTTC.

This clonotype was detected many times. The chain is built from TRBV7-2 and TRBJ1-5; D remains unclear. V was shortened by 1 base and J by 0 bases, with 7 bases between the two germline ends. CDR1 and CDR2 (germline): SGHTA, FQGNSA. CDR3 length: 15 residues. The CDR3 coding sequence is TGTGCCAGCAGCTTAGGACCAGCTAGCAATCAGCCCCAGCATTTT. Its translation is CASSLGPASNQPQHF.

This chain connects TRBV7-8 to TRBJ2-1; D is ambiguous. The CDR3 consists of 17 residues. Trimming stripped 6 bases from V and 0 bases from J, with 18 bases between. In germline, CDR1 is SGHVS, CDR2 FQNEAQ. CDR3 region: CASRPRPVSSSYNEQFF. DNA of the CDR3: TGTGCCAGCAGACCCCGCCCCGTGAGTAGCTCCTACAATGAGCAGTTCTTC.

V gene TRBV5-1 combines with J gene TRBJ1-1; no clear D gene. This CDR3 region has 16 residues. The V gene lost 1 base and the J gene lost 3 bases, with 16 bases spanning the gap. The germline gives CDR1 SGHRS, CDR2 YFSETQ. Here the CDR3 reads CASSLTVDVVDTEAFF. CDR3 in DNA: TGCGCCAGCAGCTTGACCGTCGACGTCGTCGACACTGAAGCTTTCTTT.

The chain links TRBV4-1 to TRBJ1-3; tentatively, D is TRBD1 (5 bases). V gave up 7 bases and J gave up 0 bases, with 16 bases separating them. Germline V CDR1 and CDR2: MGHRA, YSYEKL. The CDR3 contains 16 residues. In DNA, the CDR3 is TGCGCCAGCACGCCGATGTGGGGGGGCTCTGGAAACACCATATATTTT. Translation: CASTPMWGGSGNTIYF.

This chain joins TRBV7-8 and TRBJ2-5; either TRBD1 or TRBD2 may supply D (6 bases each). V lost 2 bases to trimming and J lost 5 bases, with 18 bases between them. The germline V gene has CDR1 SGHVS and CDR2 FQNEAQ. The CDR3 is 16 amino acids. The CDR3 region is CASSLNRGGGGETQYF. CDR3 DNA: TGTGCCAGCAGCTTAAATCGCGGAGGAGGGGGGGAGACCCAGTACTTC.

The rearrangement joins TRBV28 to TRBJ2-3, with 9 bases that match TRBD1. CDR1 is MDHEN, CDR2 SYDVKM, per germline. There are 18 residues in the CDR3. V shed 4 bases and J 5 bases; nucleotides not matched to a gene: 16. CDR3 sequence reads: CASSSLRDREFQGDTQYF. The CDR3 DNA sequence: TGTGCCAGCAGTTCTCTCCGGGACAGGGAATTTCAGGGAGATACGCAGTATTTT. Filled out from reference TRBV28 and TRBJ2-3, the complete variable domain reads DVKVTQSSRYLVKRTGEKVFLECVQDMDHENMFWYRQDPGLGLRLIYFSYDVKMKEKGDIPEGYSVSREKKERFSLILESASTNQTSMYLCASSSLRDREFQGDTQYFGPGTRLTVL.

The V gene is TRBV6-2 or TRBV6-3, the J gene TRBJ2-4; maybe TRBD1 (5 bases). CDR3 length equals 14 residues. The germline V gene has CDR1 MNHEY and CDR2 SVGEGT. The V gene lost 7 bases and the J gene lost 3 bases, with 13 bases spanning the gap. CDR3 sequence reads: CASNEDTLKNIQYF. As DNA, the CDR3 is TGTGCCAGCAATGAGGACACCCTCAAAAACATTCAGTACTTC.

The sample holds one count of this clonotype. The chain recombines TRBV29-1 with TRBJ2-1; D is undetermined. This CDR3 region has 13 residues. Trimming took 8 bases from V and 1 from J, leaving 12 bases between them. Germline loops: CDR1 SQVTM, CDR2 ANQGSEA. The CDR3 DNA sequence: TGCAGCTTTAGAGCCGCTTCCTACAATGAGCAGTTCTTC. It specifies CSFRAASYNEQFF.

This clonotype is a singleton in its sample. The chain combines TRBV12-3 or TRBV12-4 with TRBJ2-7, with TRBD1 matching 9 bases. V lost 7 bases, J lost 3 bases, and 4 bases stayed unmatched. The CDR3 extends over 13 amino acids. The CDR3 DNA sequence: TGTGCCAGCATCAGGACAGGGGACTACGAGCAGTACTTC. Protein: CASIRTGDYEQYF.

The chain uses TRBV7-2 and TRBJ2-2; TRBD2 matches 7 bases. Germline loops: CDR1 SGHTA, CDR2 FQGNSA. The CDR3 has 15 amino acids. After removal of 5 bases from V and 4 bases from J, the junction contained 7 bases not matched to a gene. This chain's CDR3 is CASSPHGRTTGELFF. As DNA, the CDR3 is TGTGCCAGCAGCCCCCACGGGAGGACCACCGGGGAGCTGTTTTTT.